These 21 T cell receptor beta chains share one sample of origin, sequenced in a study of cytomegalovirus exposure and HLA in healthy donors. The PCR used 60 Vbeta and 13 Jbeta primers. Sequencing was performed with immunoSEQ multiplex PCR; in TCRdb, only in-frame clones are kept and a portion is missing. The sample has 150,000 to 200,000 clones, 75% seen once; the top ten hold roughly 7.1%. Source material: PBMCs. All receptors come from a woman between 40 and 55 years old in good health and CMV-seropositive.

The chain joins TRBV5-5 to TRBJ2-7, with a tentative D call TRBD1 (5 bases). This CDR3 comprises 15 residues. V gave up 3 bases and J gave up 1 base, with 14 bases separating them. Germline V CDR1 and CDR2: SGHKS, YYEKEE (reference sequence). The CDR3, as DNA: TGTGCCAGCAGCTCGCAAACGGACATTTCCTACGAGCAGTACTTC. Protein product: CASSSQTDISYEQYF.

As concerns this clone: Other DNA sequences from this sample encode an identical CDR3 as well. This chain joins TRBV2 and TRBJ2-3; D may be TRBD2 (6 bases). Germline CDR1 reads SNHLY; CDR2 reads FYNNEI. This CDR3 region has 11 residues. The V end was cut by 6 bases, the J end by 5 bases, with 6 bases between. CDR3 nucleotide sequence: TGTGCCAGCAGGGGGGGAGATACGCAGTATTTT. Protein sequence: CASRGGDTQYF.

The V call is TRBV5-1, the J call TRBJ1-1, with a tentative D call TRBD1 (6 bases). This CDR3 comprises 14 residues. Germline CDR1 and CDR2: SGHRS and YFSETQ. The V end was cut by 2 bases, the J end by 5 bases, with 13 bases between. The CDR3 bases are TGCGCCAGCAGCTTTACAGGGACGGGGACTGAAGCTTTCTTT. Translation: CASSFTGTGTEAFF.

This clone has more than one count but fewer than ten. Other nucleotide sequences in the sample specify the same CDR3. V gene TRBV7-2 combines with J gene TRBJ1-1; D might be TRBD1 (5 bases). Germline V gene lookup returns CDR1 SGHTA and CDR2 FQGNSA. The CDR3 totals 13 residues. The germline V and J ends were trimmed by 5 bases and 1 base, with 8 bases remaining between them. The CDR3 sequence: CASSLGQNTEAFF. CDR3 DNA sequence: TGTGCCAGCAGCCTCGGACAGAACACTGAAGCTTTCTTT. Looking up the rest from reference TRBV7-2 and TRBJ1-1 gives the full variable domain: GAGVSQSPSNKVTEKGKDVELRCDPISGHTALYWYRQSLGQGLEFLIYFQGNSAPDKSGLPSDRFSAERTGGSVSTLTIQRTQQEDSAVYLCASSLGQNTEAFFGQGTRLTVV.

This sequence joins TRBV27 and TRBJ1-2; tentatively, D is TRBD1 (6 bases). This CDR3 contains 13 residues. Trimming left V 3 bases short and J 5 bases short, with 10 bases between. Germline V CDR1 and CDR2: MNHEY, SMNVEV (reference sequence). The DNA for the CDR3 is TGTGCCAGCAGTTTTCTTGGACAGTATGGCTACACCTTC. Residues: CASSFLGQYGYTF.

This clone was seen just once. The CDR3 loop reads CASTPMGINVETQYF. The CDR3 nucleotides are TGTGCCAGCACACCCATGGGCATCAACGTGGAGACCCAGTACTTC. The rearrangement links TRBV27 to TRBJ2-5, with D unresolved. CDR1 MNHEY and CDR2 SMNVEV come from the germline V gene (reference sequence). The CDR3 has 15 residues. Trimming removed 7 bases from V and 5 bases from J, with 20 bases in between.

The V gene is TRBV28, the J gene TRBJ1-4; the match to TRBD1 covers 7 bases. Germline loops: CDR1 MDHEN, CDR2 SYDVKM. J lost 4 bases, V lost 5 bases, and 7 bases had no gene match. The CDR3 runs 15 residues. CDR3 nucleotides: TGTGCCAGCAGTGTACCGGGACAGTATAATGAAAAACTGTTTTTT. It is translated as CASSVPGQYNEKLFF.

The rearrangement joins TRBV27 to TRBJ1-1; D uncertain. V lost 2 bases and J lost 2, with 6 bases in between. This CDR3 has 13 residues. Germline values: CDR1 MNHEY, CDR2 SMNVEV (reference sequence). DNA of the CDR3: TGTGCCAGCAGTTTAGGCGGCAACACTGAAGCTTTCTTT. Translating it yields CASSLGGNTEAFF.

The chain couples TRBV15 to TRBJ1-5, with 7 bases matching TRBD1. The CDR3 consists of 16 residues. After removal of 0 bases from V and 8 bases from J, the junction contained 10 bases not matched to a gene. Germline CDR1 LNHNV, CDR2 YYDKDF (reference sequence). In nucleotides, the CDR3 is TGTGCCACCAGCAGAGAGAACTGGGGGACAGTTGAGCCCCAGCATTTT. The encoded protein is CATSRENWGTVEPQHF.

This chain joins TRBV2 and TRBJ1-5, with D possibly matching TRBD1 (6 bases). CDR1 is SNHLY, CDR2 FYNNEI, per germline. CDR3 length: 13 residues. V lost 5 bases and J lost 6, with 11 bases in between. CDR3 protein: CASSSGETQPQHF. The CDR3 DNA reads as TGTGCCAGCAGTTCAGGGGAGACTCAGCCCCAGCATTTT.

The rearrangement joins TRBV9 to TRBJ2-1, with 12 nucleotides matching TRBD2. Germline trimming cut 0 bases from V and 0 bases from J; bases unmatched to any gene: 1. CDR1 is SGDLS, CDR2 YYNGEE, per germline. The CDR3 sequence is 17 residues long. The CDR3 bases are TGTGCCAGCAGCGTAGCGACTAGCGGGAGCTCCTACAATGAGCAGTTCTTC. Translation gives CASSVATSGSSYNEQFF.

CDR3 loop: CASSYATSGRETQYF. CDR3 DNA: TGTGCCAGCAGTTACGCTACTAGCGGGAGAGAGACCCAGTACTTC. This chain connects TRBV6-5 to TRBJ2-5; 11 nucleotides align to TRBD2. Germline CDR1 reads MNHEY; CDR2 reads SVGAGI. The CDR3 totals 15 residues. V trimming: 2 bases; J trimming: 4 bases; junction bases outside the gene matches: 3.

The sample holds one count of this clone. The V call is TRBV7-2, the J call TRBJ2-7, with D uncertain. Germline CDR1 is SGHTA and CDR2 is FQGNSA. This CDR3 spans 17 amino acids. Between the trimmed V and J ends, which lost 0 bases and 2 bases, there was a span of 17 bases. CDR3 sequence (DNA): TGTGCCAGCAGCTTAGCGCTAAAATCTGATGATACCTACGAGCAGTACTTC. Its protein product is CASSLALKSDDTYEQYF.

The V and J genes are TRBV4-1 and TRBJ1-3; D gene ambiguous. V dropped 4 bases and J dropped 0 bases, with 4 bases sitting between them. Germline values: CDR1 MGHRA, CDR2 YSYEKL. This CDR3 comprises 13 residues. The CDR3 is CASSPFSGNTIYF. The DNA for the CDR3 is TGCGCCAGCAGCCCTTTCTCTGGAAACACCATATATTTT.

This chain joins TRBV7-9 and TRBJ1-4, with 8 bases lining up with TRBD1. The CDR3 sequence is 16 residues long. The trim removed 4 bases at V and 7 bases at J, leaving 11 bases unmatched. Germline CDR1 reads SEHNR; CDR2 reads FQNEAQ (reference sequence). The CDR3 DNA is TGTGCCAGCAGCTCATATAACAGGGGGAGAGGTGAAAAACTGTTTTTT. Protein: CASSSYNRGRGEKLFF.

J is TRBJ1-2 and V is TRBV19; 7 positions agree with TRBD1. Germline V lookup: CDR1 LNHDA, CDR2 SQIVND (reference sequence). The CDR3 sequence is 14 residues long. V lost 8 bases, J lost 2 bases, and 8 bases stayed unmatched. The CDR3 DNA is TGTGCCAGTCGGGGACAGATCATCAACTATGGCTACACCTTC. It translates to CASRGQIINYGYTF.

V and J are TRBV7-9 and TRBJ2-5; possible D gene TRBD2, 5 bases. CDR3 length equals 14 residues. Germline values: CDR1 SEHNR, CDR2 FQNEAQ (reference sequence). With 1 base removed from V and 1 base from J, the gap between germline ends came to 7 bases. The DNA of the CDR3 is TGTGCCAGCAGCTTAGAGCGGACCCAAGAGACCCAGTACTTC. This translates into CASSLERTQETQYF. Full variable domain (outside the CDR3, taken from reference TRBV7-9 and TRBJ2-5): DTGVSQNPRHKITKRGQNVTFRCDPISEHNRLYWYRQTLGQGPEFLTYFQNEAQLEKSRLLSDRFSAERPKGSFSTLEIQRTEQGDSAMYLCASSLERTQETQYFGPGTRLLVL.

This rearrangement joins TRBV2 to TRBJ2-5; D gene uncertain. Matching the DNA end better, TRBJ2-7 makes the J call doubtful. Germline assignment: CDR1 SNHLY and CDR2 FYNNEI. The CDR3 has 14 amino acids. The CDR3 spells CASLSEWKTYEQYF. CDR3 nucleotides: TGTGCCAGCCTATCGGAGTGGAAGACCTACGAGCAGTACTTC.

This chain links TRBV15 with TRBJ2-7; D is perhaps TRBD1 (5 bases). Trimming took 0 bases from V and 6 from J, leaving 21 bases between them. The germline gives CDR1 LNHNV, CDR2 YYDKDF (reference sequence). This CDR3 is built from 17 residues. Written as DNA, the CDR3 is TGTGCCACCAGCAGAGATAAGATAGGGGTTGGGTCGTCCGAGCAGTACTTC. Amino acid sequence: CATSRDKIGVGSSEQYF.

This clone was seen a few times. CDR3 residues: CASTKLSGGGKQFF. CDR3 sequence (DNA): TGTGCCAGCACCAAACTCAGTGGAGGAGGGAAGCAGTTCTTC. The chain is built from TRBV7-9 and TRBJ2-1; D is possibly TRBD2 (6 bases). CDR1 is SEHNR and CDR2 is FQNEAQ in the germline V gene (reference sequence). The germline V and J ends were trimmed by 7 bases and 11 bases, with 21 bases remaining between them. The CDR3 contains 14 residues.

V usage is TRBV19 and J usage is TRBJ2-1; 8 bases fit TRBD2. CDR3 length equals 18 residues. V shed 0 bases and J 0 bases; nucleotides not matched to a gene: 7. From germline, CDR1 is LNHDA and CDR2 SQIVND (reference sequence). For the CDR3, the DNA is TGTGCCAGTAGTATAGAGGGCGGGAGGTCGAGCTCCTACAATGAGCAGTTCTTC. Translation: CASSIEGGRSSSYNEQFF.